This TCR beta chain derives from a study of shared T cell receptors in the human thymus. Method: immunoSEQ multiplex PCR; TCRdb's copy keeps in-frame clones and lacks some. The repertoire holds hundreds of thousands of clones, around 87% seen once, with around 0.0099% in the top ten. This CDR3 is built from 15 residues. V lost 7 bases, J lost 8 bases, and 14 bases stayed unmatched. CDR1 is MNHEY and CDR2 is SVGAGI in the germline V gene. These data were likewise used in another study, on human thymus T cells. This second report adds: Donors were healthy Finnish babies undergoing corrective operations for congenital heart defects. The thymus was resected at corrective cardiac surgery. Apparent bias marked the V and J gene usage of thymic and blood repertoires. Among unrelated individuals, related research reported thymic repertoires that overlapped highly.

The receptor's source is a boy in the first two years of life with a congenital heart defect. The chain carries TRBV6-5 and TRBJ2-1, with 7 bases that match TRBD2. The source material was thymocytes. CDR3 in DNA: TGTGCCAGCACGGGTGGCGGGGTGGGGGGGGATGAGCAGTTCTTC. It specifies CASTGGGVGGDEQFF.